These T cell receptor beta chains were read from a single sample in a study of CD8 T cells in Susac syndrome. TCRdb analysed the immunoSEQ multiplex PCR reads with MiXCR anew, one entry per CDR3 protein. This table holds 150,000 to 200,000 distinct CDR3 sequences, approximately 93% found once. The specimen sequenced was CD4+ T cells from PBMCs. The receptors come from a human donor in good health. Both conserved end residues are part of each CDR3. D genes are given only for firm matches. Clone size is not always given. Where it is, it says once, few, many or a class for expanded clones.

J gene: TRBJ1-1; D gene: NA; V gene: TRBV6-5; clone size: once; CDR3 protein: CASSYLGTRPEAFF; CDR3 DNA: TGTGCCAGCAGTTACTTGGGGACCCGGCCTGAAGCTTTCTTT
J gene: TRBJ1-1; D gene: NA; V gene: TRBV7-2; clone size: NA; CDR3 protein: CASSLEPIEGRAFF; CDR3 DNA: TGTGCCAGCAGCCTGGAGCCGATTGAGGGGCGAGCTTTCTTT
J gene: TRBJ1-1; D gene: NA; V gene: TRBV27; clone size: NA; CDR3 protein: CASSLGVRRDTEAFF; CDR3 DNA: TGTGCCAGCAGTTTAGGGGTCAGACGGGACACTGAAGCTTTCTTT
J gene: TRBJ1-1; D gene: NA; V gene: TRBV12-3/TRBV12-4; clone size: NA; CDR3 protein: CASSYSGTVAFF; CDR3 DNA: TGTGCCAGCAGCTACAGCGGGACGGTAGCTTTCTTT
J gene: TRBJ2-4; D gene: TRBD1; V gene: TRBV5-1; clone size: NA; CDR3 protein: CASSSTGGRDIQYF; CDR3 DNA: TGCGCCAGCAGCTCGACAGGGGGCAGGGACATTCAGTACTTC
J gene: TRBJ1-6; D gene: NA; V gene: TRBV3-1; clone size: NA; CDR3 protein: CASSQYRVDSPLHF; CDR3 DNA: TGTGCCAGCAGCCAGTACAGGGTAGATTCACCCCTCCACTTT
J gene: TRBJ1-1; D gene: NA; V gene: TRBV30; clone size: NA; CDR3 protein: CAWSDLNTEAFF; CDR3 DNA: TGTGCCTGGAGTGATCTGAACACTGAAGCTTTCTTT
J gene: TRBJ1-4; D gene: TRBD1; V gene: TRBV5-4; clone size: NA; CDR3 protein: CASSLPNTGGYEKLFF; CDR3 DNA: TGTGCCAGCAGCTTGCCAAACACAGGGGGCTATGAAAAACTGTTTTTT
J gene: TRBJ2-3; D gene: NA; V gene: TRBV12-3/TRBV12-4; clone size: NA; CDR3 protein: CASITWRGSTDTQYF; CDR3 DNA: TGTGCCAGCATCACCTGGCGGGGCAGCACAGATACGCAGTATTTT
J gene: TRBJ1-2; D gene: NA; V gene: TRBV24-1; clone size: NA; CDR3 protein: CATSWGRGGGYTF; CDR3 DNA: TGTGCCACCAGTTGGGGCAGAGGGGGTGGCTACACCTTC
J gene: TRBJ1-4; D gene: NA; V gene: TRBV28; clone size: NA; CDR3 protein: CASLLGERGEKLFF; CDR3 DNA: TGTGCCAGTTTATTAGGGGAACGAGGCGAAAAACTGTTTTTT
J gene: TRBJ2-4; D gene: NA; V gene: TRBV7-8; clone size: once; CDR3 protein: CASSLLGRVGIQYF; CDR3 DNA: TGTGCCAGCAGCTTACTGGGACGCGTCGGCATTCAGTACTTC
J gene: TRBJ1-2; D gene: NA; V gene: TRBV18; clone size: NA; CDR3 protein: CASSPKEGQPYGYTF; CDR3 DNA: TGTGCCAGCTCACCAAAGGAAGGACAGCCCTATGGCTACACCTTC
J gene: TRBJ1-2; D gene: TRBD1; V gene: TRBV7-9; clone size: NA; CDR3 protein: CASSHGTGQDYGYTF; CDR3 DNA: TGTGCCAGCAGCCATGGGACAGGGCAAGACTATGGCTACACCTTC
J gene: TRBJ1-2; D gene: NA; V gene: TRBV15; clone size: NA; CDR3 protein: CATSREARGNYGYTF; CDR3 DNA: TGTGCCACCAGCAGAGAAGCCAGGGGAAACTATGGCTACACCTTC
J gene: TRBJ1-3; D gene: NA; V gene: TRBV7-9; clone size: NA; CDR3 protein: CASSLTRIGGVGNTIYF; CDR3 DNA: TGTGCCAGCAGCTTGACCCGAATTGGGGGAGTTGGAAACACCATATATTTT
J gene: TRBJ2-1; D gene: TRBD1; V gene: TRBV7-8; clone size: once; CDR3 protein: CASTIGQGVVNEQFF; CDR3 DNA: TGTGCCAGCACCATAGGACAGGGAGTAGTCAATGAGCAGTTCTTC
J gene: TRBJ2-7; D gene: TRBD2; V gene: TRBV2; clone size: NA; CDR3 protein: CASRLSGGTYEQYF; CDR3 DNA: TGTGCCAGCAGGCTTTCGGGGGGTACCTACGAGCAGTACTTC
J gene: TRBJ2-4; D gene: NA; V gene: TRBV21-1; clone size: NA; CDR3 protein: CASSKEGGTGADIQYF; CDR3 DNA: TGTGCCAGCAGCAAAGAGGGAGGGACAGGGGCGGACATTCAGTACTTC
J gene: TRBJ1-2; D gene: NA; V gene: TRBV12-3/TRBV12-4; clone size: NA; CDR3 protein: CASSESVDRNYPNF; CDR3 DNA: TGTGCCAGCAGTGAGTCGGTAGATCGGAATTACCCTAACTTC
J gene: TRBJ1-2; D gene: TRBD1; V gene: TRBV28; clone size: NA; CDR3 protein: CASSLLGQANYGYTF; CDR3 DNA: TGTGCCAGCAGTTTACTCGGACAGGCCAACTATGGCTACACCTTC
J gene: TRBJ1-2; D gene: NA; V gene: TRBV6-5; clone size: once; CDR3 protein: CASRPPGRGGGYTF; CDR3 DNA: TGTGCCAGCCGCCCCCCGGGCCGGGGGGGAGGCTACACCTTC
J gene: TRBJ2-2; D gene: NA; V gene: TRBV19; clone size: once; CDR3 protein: CASSVPAATGELFF; CDR3 DNA: TGTGCCAGTAGTGTTCCTGCAGCTACCGGGGAGCTGTTTTTT
J gene: TRBJ1-5; D gene: NA; V gene: TRBV4-3; clone size: NA; CDR3 protein: CASSQDLGQGNQPQHF; CDR3 DNA: TGCGCCAGCAGCCAAGACCTCGGACAAGGGAATCAGCCCCAGCATTTT
J gene: TRBJ2-7; D gene: NA; V gene: TRBV12-3/TRBV12-4; clone size: NA; CDR3 protein: CASSPDGSYEQYF; CDR3 DNA: TGTGCCAGCAGTCCGGACGGTTCCTACGAGCAGTACTTC
J gene: TRBJ2-4; D gene: NA; V gene: TRBV6-2/TRBV6-3; clone size: NA; CDR3 protein: CASSSGGIAKNIQYF; CDR3 DNA: TGTGCCAGCAGTTCTGGGGGGATAGCCAAAAACATTCAGTACTTC
J gene: TRBJ1-1; D gene: NA; V gene: TRBV5-1; clone size: once; CDR3 protein: CASSLAFRADTEAFF; CDR3 DNA: TGCGCCAGCAGCTTGGCTTTCCGTGCTGACACTGAAGCTTTCTTT
J gene: TRBJ1-5; D gene: NA; V gene: TRBV24-1; clone size: NA; CDR3 protein: CATAEPGVPGEPQHF; CDR3 DNA: TGTGCCACCGCCGAACCAGGGGTCCCGGGTGAGCCCCAGCATTTT
J gene: TRBJ2-3; D gene: NA; V gene: TRBV29-1; clone size: NA; CDR3 protein: CSVVLDRAYDTQYF; CDR3 DNA: TGCAGCGTTGTTTTAGATAGGGCCTACGATACGCAGTATTTT
J gene: TRBJ2-5; D gene: NA; V gene: TRBV2; clone size: NA; CDR3 protein: CASTDAGITTQYF; CDR3 DNA: TGTGCCAGCACCGATGCAGGGATTACGACCCAGTACTTC
J gene: TRBJ1-6; D gene: NA; V gene: TRBV6-1; clone size: NA; CDR3 protein: CASSEGRGAPLHF; CDR3 DNA: TGTGCCAGCAGTGAAGGGAGAGGCGCACCCCTCCACTTT
J gene: TRBJ2-7; D gene: TRBD2; V gene: TRBV20-1; clone size: NA; CDR3 protein: CSASVAGPVREQYF; CDR3 DNA: TGCAGTGCTAGCGTAGCGGGCCCCGTTCGCGAGCAGTACTTC
J gene: TRBJ2-5; D gene: TRBD2; V gene: TRBV6-6; clone size: NA; CDR3 protein: CASSVGTSGGQETQYF; CDR3 DNA: TGTGCCAGCAGTGTCGGGACTAGCGGGGGGCAAGAGACCCAGTACTTC
J gene: TRBJ2-1; D gene: NA; V gene: TRBV28; clone size: once; CDR3 protein: CASTYQGNEQFF; CDR3 DNA: TGTGCCAGCACGTATCAGGGGAATGAGCAGTTCTTC
J gene: TRBJ2-3; D gene: TRBD2; V gene: TRBV11-2; clone size: few; CDR3 protein: CASSPILAGADTQYF; CDR3 DNA: TGTGCCAGCAGCCCCATCCTAGCGGGGGCAGATACGCAGTATTTT
J gene: TRBJ1-4; D gene: NA; V gene: TRBV29-1; clone size: NA; CDR3 protein: CSVAASLNEKLFF; CDR3 DNA: TGCAGCGTTGCGGCCAGTCTTAATGAAAAACTGTTTTTT
J gene: TRBJ2-3; D gene: TRBD1; V gene: TRBV7-6; clone size: NA; CDR3 protein: CASSLVPRGLTDTQYF; CDR3 DNA: TGTGCCAGCAGCTTAGTGCCCAGGGGGCTTACAGATACGCAGTATTTT
J gene: TRBJ1-6; D gene: NA; V gene: TRBV7-2; clone size: NA; CDR3 protein: CASSLTHGGSRNSPLHF; CDR3 DNA: TGTGCCAGCAGCTTAACGCACGGGGGAAGTCGTAATTCACCCCTCCACTTT
J gene: TRBJ1-1; D gene: TRBD1; V gene: TRBV3-1; clone size: once; CDR3 protein: CASGEDRAAFF; CDR3 DNA: TGTGCCAGCGGGGAGGACAGGGCGGCTTTCTTT
J gene: TRBJ2-3; D gene: TRBD1; V gene: TRBV7-3; clone size: NA; CDR3 protein: CASSPSTGAGDTQYF; CDR3 DNA: TGTGCCAGCAGCCCCTCGACAGGGGCGGGAGATACGCAGTATTTT
J gene: TRBJ2-7; D gene: NA; V gene: TRBV30; clone size: few; CDR3 protein: CALRRQKFGEQYF; CDR3 DNA: TGTGCCTTGAGGCGACAGAAATTTGGGGAGCAGTACTTC
J gene: TRBJ1-2; D gene: NA; V gene: TRBV28; clone size: NA; CDR3 protein: CASSLGGTNGYTF; CDR3 DNA: TGTGCCAGCAGTCTCGGGGGAACGAATGGCTACACCTTC
J gene: TRBJ2-1; D gene: NA; V gene: TRBV7-9; clone size: NA; CDR3 protein: CASSLELARKAEQFF; CDR3 DNA: TGTGCCAGCAGCTTAGAACTAGCCCGTAAGGCTGAGCAGTTCTTC
J gene: TRBJ1-5; D gene: TRBD1; V gene: TRBV20-1; clone size: NA; CDR3 protein: CSARAETGGANQPQHF; CDR3 DNA: TGCAGTGCTAGAGCCGAGACAGGGGGCGCAAACCAGCCCCAGCATTTT